The source of this TCR beta chain is a study of blood T cell repertoires in COVID-19. About the research overall: PBMCs, B-cell-depleted T cells, or T cells were the source of the cDNA or gDNA that made up the material.

Authors' processing steps: Amplification of reference gene primers was used by the study to estimate nucleated cell counts. Some clones are missing from TCRdb's copy, which holds only in-frame ones; the method was immunoSEQ multiplex PCR. The V and J calls and clone size come from that table; D and trimming were worked out from the DNA. The sample records hundreds of thousands of clones, approximately 80% being singletons. This CDR3 contains 14 residues. Germline assignment: CDR1 MNHEY and CDR2 SVGAGI. V lost 0 bases to trimming and J lost 8 bases, with 13 bases between them. This receptor was obtained from a woman aged 55-69 years who had recovered from COVID-19. The rearrangement links TRBV6-5 to TRBJ1-1; D is perhaps TRBD1 (5 bases). The sequenced sample consisted of PBMCs or T cells enriched from blood (not recorded which). This chain's CDR3 is CASSYSSGASEAFF. The CDR3 DNA is TGTGCCAGCAGTTACTCGAGCGGGGCGTCGGAAGCTTTCTTT.